This TCR beta chain was found in a study of identical twins. V shed 4 bases and J shed 1 base, with 19 bases lying between them. The germline CDR1 and CDR2 sequences are LGHDT and YNNKEL (reference sequence). This CDR3 is 17 amino acids long. This clonotype was detected only a few times. TCRdb redid the calling of the 5' RACE reads with MiXCR, one entry per CDR3 protein. The data contain around 250,000 distinct CDR3 sequences, around 8% of them singletons. These sequences were also reported in another study, on yellow fever vaccine responses in identical twins.

The chain links TRBV3-1 to TRBJ2-5, with D perhaps given as TRBD1 or TRBD2 (5 bases each). The sequencing input was CD8+ T cells sorted from blood. The source of this sequence is a woman aged 18-29 years in good health. This CDR3 is CASSRWPPGPSQETQYF. The CDR3 DNA reads TGTGCCAGCAGCCGCTGGCCTCCGGGACCCAGCCAAGAGACCCAGTACTTC.